A single sample is the source of the 17 T cell receptor beta chains below, sequenced in a study of blood T cell repertoires in COVID-19. Repertoires were generated with immunoSEQ multiplex PCR, while TCRdb's copy carries only in-frame clones and drops some. Seen here are about 410,000 clones, roughly 91% observed once, and the top ten hold less than 2%. Material for sequencing was PBMCs or T cells enriched from blood (not recorded which). These TCRs come from a woman between 25 and 40 years old who had recovered from COVID-19.

The rearrangement joins TRBV7-6 to TRBJ2-1; TRBD1 matches at 7 bases. Germline trimming cut 5 bases from V and 7 bases from J; bases unmatched to any gene: 8. Germline CDR1 SGHVS, CDR2 FNYEAQ. The CDR3 extends over 14 amino acids. This CDR3 is CASSQQGNKNEQFF. Written as DNA, the CDR3 is TGTGCCAGCAGCCAACAGGGGAATAAAAATGAGCAGTTCTTC.

The rearrangement uses TRBV28 and TRBJ1-3, with no clear D. The V and J ends lost 5 bases and 0 bases respectively, with 17 bases between them. The germline V gene has CDR1 MDHEN and CDR2 SYDVKM. The CDR3 sequence is 17 residues long. CDR3 DNA sequence: TGTGCCAGCAGTCCAGGTGGAAGGATTTCCTCTGGAAACACCATATATTTT. Protein product: CASSPGGRISSGNTIYF.

J is TRBJ2-1 and V is TRBV19; 8 nucleotides match TRBD2. This CDR3 is 14 amino acids long. J gave up 6 bases and V 3 bases, and 4 bases lay outside the gene matches. Germline CDR1 reads LNHDA; CDR2 reads SQIVND (reference sequence). CDR3 amino acids: CASSMGLETNEQFF. CDR3 DNA sequence: TGTGCCAGTAGTATGGGACTAGAGACCAATGAGCAGTTCTTC. The variable domain in full, completed from reference TRBV19 and TRBJ2-1, reads DGGITQSPKYLFRKEGQNVTLSCEQNLNHDAMYWYRQDPGQGLRLIYYSQIVNDFQKGDIAEGYSVSREKKESFPLTVTSAQKNPTAFYLCASSMGLETNEQFFGPGTRLTVL.

The chain recombines TRBV5-1 with TRBJ2-3; a weak D match, TRBD2 (7 bases). The germline V and J ends were trimmed by 2 bases and 2 bases, with 21 bases remaining between them. This CDR3 contains 18 residues. Germline values: CDR1 SGHRS, CDR2 YFSETQ. CDR3 DNA sequence: TGCGCCAGCAGCTTTTCTAGGAGGGGGGGAGACGACACAGATACGCAGTATTTT. This translates into CASSFSRRGGDDTDTQYF.

The chain combines TRBV5-1 with TRBJ1-2; weak D call: TRBD1 (5 bases). CDR1 is SGHRS, CDR2 YFSETQ, per germline. The ends were cut back, 0 bases at V and 2 bases at J, with 11 bases in the middle. CDR3 length equals 15 residues. As DNA, the CDR3 is TGCGCCAGCAGCTTGGTTATTCCAGGGAACTATGGCTACACCTTC. This sequence encodes CASSLVIPGNYGYTF.

The genes are TRBV7-2 and TRBJ2-1; 11 positions agree with TRBD2. After removal of 2 bases from V and 10 bases from J, the junction contained 7 bases not matched to a gene. The CDR3 runs 15 residues. CDR1 and CDR2 (germline): SGHTA, FQGNSA. CDR3 sequence (DNA): TGTGCCAGCAGCTTACTCGGGACTAGCGGTGAAGAGCAGTTCTTC. Translated, it gives CASSLLGTSGEEQFF.

The V and J genes are TRBV6-5 and TRBJ2-2; a possible D gene is TRBD1 (6 bases). The CDR3 length is 16 residues. Trimming left V 4 bases short and J 1 base short, with 13 bases between. Germline-derived CDR1 and CDR2 are MNHEY and SVGAGI. This chain's CDR3 is CASSFIGQLNTGELFF. For the CDR3, the DNA is TGTGCCAGCAGTTTTATAGGACAGTTGAACACCGGGGAGCTGTTTTTT.

J is TRBJ2-3 and V is TRBV9; D remains unclear. Germline CDR1 SGDLS, CDR2 YYNGEE. The CDR3 runs to 14 residues. V was pared by 4 bases and J by 4 bases, with 13 bases between. The CDR3 DNA sequence: TGTGCCAGCAGCTCGGGTCAATGGGCAGATACGCAGTATTTT. Translated, it gives CASSSGQWADTQYF.

The DNA for the CDR3 is TGTGCCAGCAGCCTGCCCAACCTAGCGCTCCCCGACAATGAGCAGTTCTTC. Translating gives CASSLPNLALPDNEQFF. The gene calls are TRBV5-6 and TRBJ2-1; a possible D gene is TRBD2 (6 bases). The V end was cut by 4 bases, the J end by 5 bases, with 22 bases between. CDR3 length equals 17 residues. Germline values: CDR1 SGHDT, CDR2 YYEEEE.

V gene TRBV16 combines with J gene TRBJ1-3; perhaps TRBD1 as D (6 bases). Germline V CDR1 and CDR2: KGHSY, FQNENV. The CDR3 has 16 residues. The V end lost 4 bases, the J end lost 5 bases, and 18 bases lay between the germline ends. The CDR3 DNA reads TGTGCCAGCAGCCGGGGGGGGCCCCTTAAGCGAAACACCATATATTTT. It encodes CASSRGGPLKRNTIYF. Full variable domain (rest looked up from reference TRBV16 and TRBJ1-3): GEEVAQTPKHLVRGEGQKAKLYCAPIKGHSYVFWYQQVLKNEFKFLISFQNENVFDETGMPKERFSAKCLPNSPCSLEIQATKLEDSAVYFCASSRGGPLKRNTIYFGEGSWLTVV.

The V and J genes are TRBV2 and TRBJ1-2; D possibly corresponds to TRBD1 (6 bases). Trimming pared 5 bases from V and 2 bases from J, leaving 12 bases between. From germline, CDR1 is SNHLY and CDR2 FYNNEI. The CDR3 sequence is 14 residues long. The CDR3 loop reads CASSPRGGNYGYTF. CDR3 bases: TGTGCCAGCAGTCCCAGGGGAGGGAACTATGGCTACACCTTC.

This sequence joins TRBV19 and TRBJ1-5; D may be TRBD1 (5 bases). The V gene's germline CDR1 is LNHDA and CDR2 SQIVND (reference sequence). CDR3 length equals 14 residues. V was clipped by 5 bases and J by 6 bases, with 14 bases between them. The CDR3 nucleotides are TGTGCCAGTAGTCAGGGCCCGCGAGGTCAGCCCCAGCATTTT. Amino acid sequence: CASSQGPRGQPQHF.

The chain employs TRBV7-2 and TRBJ2-3; 7 bases are a match to TRBD2. The CDR3 loop spans 14 amino acids. Germline values: CDR1 SGHTA, CDR2 FQGNSA. The J segment lost 5 bases and the V segment lost 1 base, leaving 3 bases of the junction unmatched. For the CDR3, the DNA is TGTGCCAGCAGCTTAGGACTAGCAGTAGATACGCAGTATTTT. This translates into CASSLGLAVDTQYF. The variable domain in full, completed from reference TRBV7-2 and TRBJ2-3, reads GAGVSQSPSNKVTEKGKDVELRCDPISGHTALYWYRQSLGQGLEFLIYFQGNSAPDKSGLPSDRFSAERTGGSVSTLTIQRTQQEDSAVYLCASSLGLAVDTQYFGPGTRLTVL.

The chain is built from TRBV9 and TRBJ2-3, with a tentative D call TRBD2 (7 bases). V was cut by 0 bases and J by 4 bases, with 15 bases left in between. CDR3 length equals 16 residues. Germline values: CDR1 SGDLS, CDR2 YYNGEE. The CDR3 DNA follows: TGTGCCAGCAGCGTAGAGGGAGGGGGTCCCCCAGATACGCAGTATTTT. It codes for CASSVEGGGPPDTQYF.

The chain carries TRBV5-1 and TRBJ2-3; 9 bases align to TRBD1. V was pared by 4 bases and J by 4 bases, with 7 bases of the junction left unmatched. The CDR3 is made up of 15 amino acids. CDR1 is SGHRS, CDR2 YFSETQ, per germline. CDR3: CASSPGQGGADTQYF. CDR3 coding DNA: TGCGCCAGCAGCCCGGGACAGGGTGGTGCAGATACGCAGTATTTT.

The rearrangement uses TRBV7-2 and TRBJ1-6; 8 bases line up with TRBD1. Germline CDR1 SGHTA, CDR2 FQGNSA. Germline trimming cut 5 bases from V and 2 bases from J; bases unmatched to any gene: 8. The CDR3 is 17 amino acids. The CDR3 DNA reads TGTGCCAGCAGCCCTAGGACAGGGAGGGCCTATAATTCACCCCTCCACTTT. Its protein product is CASSPRTGRAYNSPLHF.

The DNA for the CDR3 is TGTGCCAGCAGCCAGGTAGCTGGTTTACAGACAGCAACCTCGACCTACGAGCAGTACTTC. This gives the protein CASSQVAGLQTATSTYEQYF. The rearrangement uses TRBV14 and TRBJ2-7, with D possibly being TRBD1 (5 bases). The CDR3 covers 20 residues. V gave up 3 bases and J gave up 2 bases, with 29 bases separating them. Germline V gene data show CDR1 as SGHDN and CDR2 as FVKESK.